This TCR beta chain emerged from a study of T-cell reconstitution after alpha-beta-depleted transplantation in children. The TCRbeta library incorporated unique molecular identifiers. TCRdb fed the PCR reads into MiXCR, producing one record per CDR3 protein. Of over 550,000 distinct CDR3 sequences in the sample, more than 9% were seen once. This clonotype has ten or more counts. The V gene's germline CDR1 is SGHTA and CDR2 FQGNSA. CDR3 length: 14 residues. The trim removed 8 bases at V and 5 bases at J, leaving 11 bases unmatched. This sequence was found in a human donor who donated a stem cell graft to a child with acute myeloid leukemia. The genes are TRBV7-2 and TRBJ1-1, with 7 bases lining up with TRBD1. Sequences were derived from PBMCs from the stem cell graft donor, sampled from the stem cell graft. The CDR3 region is CASYATGSGTEAFF. In DNA form, the CDR3 reads TGTGCCAGCTATGCGACAGGGAGCGGTACTGAAGCTTTCTTT.